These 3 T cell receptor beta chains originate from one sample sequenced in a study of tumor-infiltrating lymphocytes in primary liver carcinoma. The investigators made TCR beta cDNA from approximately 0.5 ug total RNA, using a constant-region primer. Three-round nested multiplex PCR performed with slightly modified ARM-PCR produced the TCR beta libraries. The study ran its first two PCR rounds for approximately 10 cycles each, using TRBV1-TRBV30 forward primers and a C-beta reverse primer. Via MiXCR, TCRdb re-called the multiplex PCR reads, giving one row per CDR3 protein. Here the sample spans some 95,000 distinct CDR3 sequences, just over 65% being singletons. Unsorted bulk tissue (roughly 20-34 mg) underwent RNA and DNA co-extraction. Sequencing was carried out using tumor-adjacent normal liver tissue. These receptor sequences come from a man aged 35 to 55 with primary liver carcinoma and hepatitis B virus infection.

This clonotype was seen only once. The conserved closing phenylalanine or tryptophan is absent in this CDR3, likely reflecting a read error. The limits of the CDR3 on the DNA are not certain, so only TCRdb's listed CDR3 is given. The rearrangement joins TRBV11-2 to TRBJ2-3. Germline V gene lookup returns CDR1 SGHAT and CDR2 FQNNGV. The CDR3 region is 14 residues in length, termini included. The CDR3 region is CASSLEGYADTHYL.

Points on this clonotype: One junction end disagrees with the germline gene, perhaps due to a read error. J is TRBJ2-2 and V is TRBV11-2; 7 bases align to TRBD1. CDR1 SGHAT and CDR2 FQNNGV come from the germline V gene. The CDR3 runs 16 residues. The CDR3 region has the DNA TGTACCAGCAGCTTCCCGACAGGGATGGTCTCCGGGAAGCTGTTTTTT. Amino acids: CTSSFPTGMVSGKLFF. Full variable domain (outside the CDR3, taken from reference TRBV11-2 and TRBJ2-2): EAGVAQSPRYKIIEKRQSVAFWCNPISGHATLYWYQQILGQGPKLLIQFQNNGVVDDSQLPKDRFSAERLKGVDSTLKIQPAKLEDSAVYLCTSSFPTGMVSGKLFFGEGSRLTVL.

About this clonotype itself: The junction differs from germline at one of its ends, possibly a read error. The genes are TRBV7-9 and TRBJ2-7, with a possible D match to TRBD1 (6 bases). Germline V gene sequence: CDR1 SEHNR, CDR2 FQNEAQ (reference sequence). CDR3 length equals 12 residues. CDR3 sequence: CARSLIGGEQYF. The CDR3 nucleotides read TGTGCCAGAAGCTTAATAGGGGGCGAGCAGTACTTC. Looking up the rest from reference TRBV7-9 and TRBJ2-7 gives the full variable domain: DTGVSQNPRHKITKRGQNVTFRCDPISEHNRLYWYRQTLGQGPEFLTYFQNEAQLEKSRLLSDRFSAERPKGSFSTLEIQRTEQGDSAMYLCARSLIGGEQYFGPGTRLTVT.